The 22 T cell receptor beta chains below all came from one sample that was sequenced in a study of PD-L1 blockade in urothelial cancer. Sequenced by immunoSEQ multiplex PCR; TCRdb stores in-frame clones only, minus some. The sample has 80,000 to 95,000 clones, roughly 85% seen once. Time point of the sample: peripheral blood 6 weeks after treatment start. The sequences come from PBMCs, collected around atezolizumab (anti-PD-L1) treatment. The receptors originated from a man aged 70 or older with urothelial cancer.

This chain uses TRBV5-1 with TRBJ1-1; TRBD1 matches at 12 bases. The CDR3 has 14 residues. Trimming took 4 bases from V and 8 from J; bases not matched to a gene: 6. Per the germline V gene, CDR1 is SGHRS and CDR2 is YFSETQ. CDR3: CASSLRDRGLEAFF. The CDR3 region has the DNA TGCGCCAGCAGCCTCCGGGACAGGGGGCTGGAAGCTTTCTTT. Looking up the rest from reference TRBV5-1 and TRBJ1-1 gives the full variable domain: KAGVTQTPRYLIKTRGQQVTLSCSPISGHRSVSWYQQTPGQGLQFLFEYFSETQRNKGNFPGRFSGRQFSNSRSEMNVSTLELGDSALYLCASSLRDRGLEAFFGQGTRLTVV.

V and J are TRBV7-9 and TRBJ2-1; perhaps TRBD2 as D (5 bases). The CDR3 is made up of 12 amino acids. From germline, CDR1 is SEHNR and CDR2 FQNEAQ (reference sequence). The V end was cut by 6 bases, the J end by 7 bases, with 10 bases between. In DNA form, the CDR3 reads TGTGCCAGCAGGCTCAGAGGGAATGAGCAGTTCTTC. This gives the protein CASRLRGNEQFF.

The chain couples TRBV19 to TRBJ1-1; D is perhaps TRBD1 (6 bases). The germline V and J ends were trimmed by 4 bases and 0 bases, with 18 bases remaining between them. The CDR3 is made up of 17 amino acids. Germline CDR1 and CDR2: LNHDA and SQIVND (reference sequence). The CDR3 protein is CASSKSSGGTMNTEAFF. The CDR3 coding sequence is TGTGCCAGTAGTAAGTCTTCGGGGGGCACCATGAACACTGAAGCTTTCTTT.

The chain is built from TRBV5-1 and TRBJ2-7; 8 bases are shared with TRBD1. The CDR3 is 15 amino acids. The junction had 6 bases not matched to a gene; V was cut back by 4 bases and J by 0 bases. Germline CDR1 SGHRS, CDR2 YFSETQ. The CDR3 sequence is CASSTGTGLSYEQYF. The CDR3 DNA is TGCGCCAGCAGCACCGGGACAGGACTCTCCTACGAGCAGTACTTC.

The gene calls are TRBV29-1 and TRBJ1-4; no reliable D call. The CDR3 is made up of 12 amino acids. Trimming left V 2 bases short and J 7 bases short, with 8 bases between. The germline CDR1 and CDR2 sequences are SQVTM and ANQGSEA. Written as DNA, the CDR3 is TGCAGCGTTGAATCCTCGGGTGAAAAACTGTTTTTT. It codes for CSVESSGEKLFF.

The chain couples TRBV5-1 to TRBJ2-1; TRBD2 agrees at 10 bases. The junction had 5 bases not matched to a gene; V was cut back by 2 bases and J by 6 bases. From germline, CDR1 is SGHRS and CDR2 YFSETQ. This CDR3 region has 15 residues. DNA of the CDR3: TGCGCCAGCAGCTTACTAGCGGGAAACCTCAATGAGCAGTTCTTC. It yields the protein CASSLLAGNLNEQFF.

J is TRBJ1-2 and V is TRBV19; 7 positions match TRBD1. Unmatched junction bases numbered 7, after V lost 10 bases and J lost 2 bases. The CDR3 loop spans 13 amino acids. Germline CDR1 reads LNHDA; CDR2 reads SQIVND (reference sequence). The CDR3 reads CATQRDSNYGYTF. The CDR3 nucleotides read TGTGCCACCCAGAGGGACAGCAACTATGGCTACACCTTC.

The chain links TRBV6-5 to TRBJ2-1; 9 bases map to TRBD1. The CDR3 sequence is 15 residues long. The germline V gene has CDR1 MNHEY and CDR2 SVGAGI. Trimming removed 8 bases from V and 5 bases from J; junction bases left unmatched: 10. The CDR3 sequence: CASSPTGQGNNEQFF. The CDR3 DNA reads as TGTGCCAGCTCCCCTACGGGACAGGGCAACAATGAGCAGTTCTTC.

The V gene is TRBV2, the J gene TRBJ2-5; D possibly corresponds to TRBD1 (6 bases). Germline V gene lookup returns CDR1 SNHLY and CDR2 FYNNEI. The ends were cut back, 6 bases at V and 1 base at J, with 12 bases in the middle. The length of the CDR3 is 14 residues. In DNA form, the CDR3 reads TGTGCCAGCAGCAAGACAGGCATCCAAGAGACCCAGTACTTC. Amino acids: CASSKTGIQETQYF.

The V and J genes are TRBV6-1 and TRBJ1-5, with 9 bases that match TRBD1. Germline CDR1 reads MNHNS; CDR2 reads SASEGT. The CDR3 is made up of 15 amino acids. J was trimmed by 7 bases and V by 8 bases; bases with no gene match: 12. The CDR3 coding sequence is TGTGCCAGCGTAGACCCCCGGGACAGGGTACAGCCCCAGCATTTT. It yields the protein CASVDPRDRVQPQHF.

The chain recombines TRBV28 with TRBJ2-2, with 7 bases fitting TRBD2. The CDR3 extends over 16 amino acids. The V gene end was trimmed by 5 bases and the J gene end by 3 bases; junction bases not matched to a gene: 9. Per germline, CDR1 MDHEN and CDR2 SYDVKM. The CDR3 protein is CASSPGGSGDTGELFF. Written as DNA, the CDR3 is TGTGCCAGCAGTCCCGGTGGGAGCGGGGACACCGGGGAGCTGTTTTTT.

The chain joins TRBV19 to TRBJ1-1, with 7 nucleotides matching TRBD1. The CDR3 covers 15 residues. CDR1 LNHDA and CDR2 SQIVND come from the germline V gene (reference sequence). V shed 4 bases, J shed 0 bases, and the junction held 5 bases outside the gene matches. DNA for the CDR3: TGTGCCAGTAGTAAACAGGGGAGCATGAACACTGAAGCTTTCTTT. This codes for CASSKQGSMNTEAFF. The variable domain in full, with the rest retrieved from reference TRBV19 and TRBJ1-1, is DGGITQSPKYLFRKEGQNVTLSCEQNLNHDAMYWYRQDPGQGLRLIYYSQIVNDFQKGDIAEGYSVSREKKESFPLTVTSAQKNPTAFYLCASSKQGSMNTEAFFGQGTRLTVV.

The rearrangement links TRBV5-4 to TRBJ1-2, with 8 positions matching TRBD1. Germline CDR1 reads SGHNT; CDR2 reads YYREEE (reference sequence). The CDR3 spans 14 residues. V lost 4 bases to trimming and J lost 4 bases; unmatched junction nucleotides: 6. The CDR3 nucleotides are TGTGCCAGCAGCCCGGACAGGGAAGGCTATGGCTACACCTTC. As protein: CASSPDREGYGYTF.

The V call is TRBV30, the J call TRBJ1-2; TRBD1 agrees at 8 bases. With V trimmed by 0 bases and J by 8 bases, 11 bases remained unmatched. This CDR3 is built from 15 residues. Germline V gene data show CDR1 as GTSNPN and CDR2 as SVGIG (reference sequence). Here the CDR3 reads CAWSVRLTGGHGYTF. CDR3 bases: TGTGCCTGGAGTGTACGGTTAACAGGGGGACACGGCTACACCTTC.

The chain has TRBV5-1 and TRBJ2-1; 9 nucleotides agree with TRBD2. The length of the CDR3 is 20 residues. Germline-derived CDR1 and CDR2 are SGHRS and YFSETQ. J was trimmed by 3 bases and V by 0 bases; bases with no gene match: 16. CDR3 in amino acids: CASSLVSFGLAGSLYNEQFF. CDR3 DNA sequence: TGCGCCAGCAGCTTGGTCTCTTTTGGTCTAGCGGGGAGTCTCTACAATGAGCAGTTCTTC.

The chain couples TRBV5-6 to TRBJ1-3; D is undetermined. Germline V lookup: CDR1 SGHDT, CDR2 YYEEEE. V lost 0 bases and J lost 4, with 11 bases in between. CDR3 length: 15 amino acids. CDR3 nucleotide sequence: TGTGCCAGCAGCTTGGCGACACTCCTGGGAAACACCATATATTTT. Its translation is CASSLATLLGNTIYF. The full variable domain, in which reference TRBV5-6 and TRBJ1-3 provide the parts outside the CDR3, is DAGVTQSPTHLIKTRGQQVTLRCSPKSGHDTVSWYQQALGQGPQFIFQYYEEEERQRGNFPDRFSGHQFPNYSSELNVNALLLGDSALYLCASSLATLLGNTIYFGEGSWLTVV.

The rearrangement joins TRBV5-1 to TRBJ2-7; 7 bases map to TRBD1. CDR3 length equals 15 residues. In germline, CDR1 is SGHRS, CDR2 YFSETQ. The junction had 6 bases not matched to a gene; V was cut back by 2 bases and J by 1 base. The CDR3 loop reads CASSFTGTESYEQYF. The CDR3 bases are TGCGCCAGCAGCTTCACCGGGACAGAATCCTACGAGCAGTACTTC. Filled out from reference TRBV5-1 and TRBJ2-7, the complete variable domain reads KAGVTQTPRYLIKTRGQQVTLSCSPISGHRSVSWYQQTPGQGLQFLFEYFSETQRNKGNFPGRFSGRQFSNSRSEMNVSTLELGDSALYLCASSFTGTESYEQYFGPGTRLTVT.

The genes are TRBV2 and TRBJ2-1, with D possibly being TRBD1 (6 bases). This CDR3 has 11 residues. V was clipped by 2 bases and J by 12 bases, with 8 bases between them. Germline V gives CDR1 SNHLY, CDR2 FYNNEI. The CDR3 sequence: CASSEWGLQFF. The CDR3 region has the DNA TGTGCCAGCAGTGAATGGGGGCTGCAGTTCTTC.

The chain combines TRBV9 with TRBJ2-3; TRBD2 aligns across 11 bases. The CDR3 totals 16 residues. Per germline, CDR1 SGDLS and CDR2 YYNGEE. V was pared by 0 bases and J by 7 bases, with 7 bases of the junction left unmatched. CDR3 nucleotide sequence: TGTGCCAGCAGCGTAGCGGAACTAGCGGGAGTGAATACGCAGTATTTT. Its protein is CASSVAELAGVNTQYF.

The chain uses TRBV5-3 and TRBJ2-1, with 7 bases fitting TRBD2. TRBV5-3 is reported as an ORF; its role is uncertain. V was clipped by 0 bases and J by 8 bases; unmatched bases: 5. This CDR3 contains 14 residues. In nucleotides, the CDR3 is TGTGCCAGAAGCTTGGCGGGAGGCAGAGATGAGCAGTTCTTC. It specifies CARSLAGGRDEQFF.

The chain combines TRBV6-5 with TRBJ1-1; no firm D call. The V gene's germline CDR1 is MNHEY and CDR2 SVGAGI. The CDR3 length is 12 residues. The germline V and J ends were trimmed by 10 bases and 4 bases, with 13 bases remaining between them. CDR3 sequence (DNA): TGTGCCACGCATCAGTCGGGCACTGAAGCTTTCTTT. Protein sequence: CATHQSGTEAFF.

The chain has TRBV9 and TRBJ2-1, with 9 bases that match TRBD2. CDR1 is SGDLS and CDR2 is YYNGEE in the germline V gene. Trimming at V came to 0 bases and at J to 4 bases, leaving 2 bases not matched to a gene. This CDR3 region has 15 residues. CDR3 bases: TGTGCCAGCAGCGTAGGGCGGGGGGGATACAATGAGCAGTTCTTC. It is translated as CASSVGRGGYNEQFF.